This TCR beta chain was documented in a study of CD8 T cells in Susac syndrome. RNA in amounts of roughly 0.5 to 1 ug was reverse transcribed with random hexamers. The method of amplification for TCR beta CDR3 was immunoSEQ multiplex PCR, covering 54 Vbeta and 13 Jbeta. TCRdb recomputed calls from the immunoSEQ multiplex PCR reads with MiXCR, one row per CDR3 protein. Seen here are 85,000 to 120,000 distinct CDR3 sequences, around 94% observed once, and the top ten hold roughly 0.38%. Trimming removed 3 bases at V and 7 bases at J, with 16 bases between. The CDR3 covers 14 residues. Per germline, CDR1 LNHNV and CDR2 YYDKDF (reference sequence). It was negative isolation that provided the CD8+ and CD4+ T cells, whereas TEMRA cells were enriched by FACS.

This receptor was identified in a human donor with Susac syndrome. Sequenced: CD8+ T cells from PBMCs. The gene calls are TRBV15 and TRBJ2-7; the D call may be TRBD1 or TRBD2 (5 bases each). The CDR3 region has the DNA TGTGCCACCAGCAGGCCTGGGACCCCGGGGGAGCAGTACTTC. This codes for CATSRPGTPGEQYF.